Listed here are 23 T cell receptor beta chains from one sample, sequenced in a study of OX40 agonist ivuxolimab in advanced cancers. The protocol was immunoSEQ multiplex PCR, while the TCRdb copy is restricted to in-frame clones and leaves out a portion. Of more than 50,000 clones in the sample, 60% to 80% were seen once. This material consisted of CD4+ or CD8+ T cells sorted from blood, taken in a trial of the OX40 agonist ivuxolimab. The receptors here all came from an adult with an advanced solid tumor such as melanoma, head and neck, liver or kidney cancer.

As to this clone: At one end the junction does not follow the germline gene, possibly because of a read error. The chain couples TRBV27 to TRBJ2-7; 10 bases agree with TRBD1. Germline lookup yields CDR1 MNHEY and CDR2 SMNVEV (reference sequence). The CDR3 has 15 amino acids. CDR3 bases: TGTGCCAGCAGCGGGGGCGGGACAGGGGTCTACGGGCAGTACTTC. As protein: CASSGGGTGVYGQYF.

This chain uses TRBV5-1 with TRBJ2-5, with 9 nucleotides matching TRBD1. Germline V gene lookup returns CDR1 SGHRS and CDR2 YFSETQ. Germline trimming cut 4 bases from V and 4 bases from J; bases unmatched to any gene: 8. The CDR3 totals 15 residues. In nucleotides, the CDR3 is TGCGCCAGCAGCATCCCCGGGACAGGGTCAGAGACCCAGTACTTC. It is translated as CASSIPGTGSETQYF. Together with reference TRBV5-1 and TRBJ2-5, the CDR3 gives the full variable domain: KAGVTQTPRYLIKTRGQQVTLSCSPISGHRSVSWYQQTPGQGLQFLFEYFSETQRNKGNFPGRFSGRQFSNSRSEMNVSTLELGDSALYLCASSIPGTGSETQYFGPGTRLLVL.

The gene calls are TRBV19 and TRBJ2-1; the D gene could be TRBD1 or TRBD2 (5 bases each). The CDR3 contains 14 residues. Germline V gives CDR1 LNHDA, CDR2 SQIVND (reference sequence). V was pared by 4 bases and J by 5 bases, with 12 bases between. CDR3 region: CASSKGRFDNEQFF. DNA for the CDR3: TGTGCCAGTAGTAAGGGACGGTTCGACAATGAGCAGTTCTTC. Full variable domain (remainder filled in from reference TRBV19 and TRBJ2-1): DGGITQSPKYLFRKEGQNVTLSCEQNLNHDAMYWYRQDPGQGLRLIYYSQIVNDFQKGDIAEGYSVSREKKESFPLTVTSAQKNPTAFYLCASSKGRFDNEQFFGPGTRLTVL.

The chain employs TRBV19 and TRBJ1-3, with D possibly matching TRBD1 (6 bases). With 5 bases removed from V and 4 bases from J, the gap between germline ends came to 12 bases. The CDR3 totals 14 residues. The germline CDR1 and CDR2 sequences are LNHDA and SQIVND (reference sequence). The CDR3 sequence: CASSAPTGGNTIYF. The CDR3 DNA reads as TGTGCCAGTAGTGCCCCGACAGGAGGAAACACCATATATTTT.

This sequence joins TRBV10-2 and TRBJ2-4; 8 bases are shared with TRBD2. V lost 9 bases and J lost 1; bases outside the gene matches: 5. Germline V lookup: CDR1 WSHSY, CDR2 SAAADI. The CDR3 is 14 residues long. CDR3 protein: CASTTGGAKNIQYF. DNA of the CDR3: TGCGCCAGTACGACGGGGGGGGCCAAAAACATTCAGTACTTC.

J is TRBJ2-1 and V is TRBV5-1; D is unresolved. Germline V gives CDR1 SGHRS, CDR2 YFSETQ. The CDR3 contains 14 residues. Trimming cost V 7 bases and J 3 bases, with 14 bases left between them. CDR3 nucleotide sequence: TGCGCCAGCTCCGAGGCCACGAGCTACAATGAGCAGTTCTTC. As protein: CASSEATSYNEQFF.

The chain is built from TRBV19 and TRBJ1-2; D is unclear. The CDR3 contains 13 residues. V was trimmed by 6 bases and J by 4 bases, leaving 12 bases between them. Germline values: CDR1 LNHDA, CDR2 SQIVND (reference sequence). CDR3 DNA sequence: TGTGCCAGTAGCCCGGGCTACCGCTATGGCTACACCTTC. It codes for CASSPGYRYGYTF.

This sequence joins TRBV25-1 and TRBJ2-1; 10 positions match TRBD2. The germline V gene encodes CDR1 MGHDK and CDR2 SYGVNS. This CDR3 contains 16 residues. Trimming removed 5 bases from V and 3 bases from J; junction bases left unmatched: 7. DNA of the CDR3: TGTGCCAGCAGTCAGGTTAGCGGGGGGAACTACAATGAGCAGTTCTTC. Protein product: CASSQVSGGNYNEQFF.

The rearrangement joins TRBV5-1 to TRBJ2-1; no reliable D call. There are 15 residues in the CDR3. V was cut by 0 bases and J by 0 bases, with 7 bases left in between. CDR1 and CDR2 from the germline V gene are SGHRS and YFSETQ. The CDR3 sequence is CASSLESSSYNEQFF. The CDR3, as DNA: TGCGCCAGCAGCTTGGAAAGTTCCTCCTACAATGAGCAGTTCTTC.

This clone came up once. Written as DNA, the CDR3 is TGTGCCAGCAGCGCCCCACCTGGGAATATAGCTTTCTTT. Translated: CASSAPPGNIAFF. The chain carries TRBV9 and TRBJ1-1; D uncertain. Germline-derived CDR1 and CDR2 are SGDLS and YYNGEE. The CDR3 is made up of 13 amino acids. Trimming shortened V by 3 bases and J by 10 bases, and 16 bases separated the two germline ends.

The chain combines TRBV7-2 with TRBJ1-1; D remains unclear. V lost 5 bases and J lost 1, with 11 bases in between. The V gene's germline CDR1 is SGHTA and CDR2 FQGNSA. The CDR3 spans 14 residues. CDR3 sequence: CASSQLGKNTEAFF. In DNA form, the CDR3 reads TGTGCCAGCAGCCAACTGGGGAAGAACACTGAAGCTTTCTTT.

This chain uses TRBV10-3 with TRBJ2-3; D gene uncertain. This CDR3 has 14 residues. The V end lost 3 bases, the J end lost 3 bases, and 10 bases lay between the germline ends. The germline CDR1 and CDR2 sequences are ENHRY and SYGVKD. The CDR3 bases are TGTGCCATCAGTGAAGGGTCAGTAACAGATACGCAGTATTTT. It codes for CAISEGSVTDTQYF.

This clone was counted only a few times. V usage is TRBV5-1 and J usage is TRBJ1-2, with 7 bases that match TRBD1. Trimming cost V 5 bases and J 2 bases; bases outside gene matches: 6. The V gene's germline CDR1 is SGHRS and CDR2 YFSETQ. CDR3 length: 14 amino acids. The CDR3 bases are TGCGCCAGCAGGCCTACAGGGGAGAACTATGGCTACACCTTC. This translates into CASRPTGENYGYTF.

This rearrangement joins TRBV2 to TRBJ2-1; weak D call: TRBD2 (6 bases). The CDR3 totals 14 residues. Trimming took 7 bases from V and 16 from J, leaving 26 bases between them. In germline, CDR1 is SNHLY, CDR2 FYNNEI. CDR3: CASNYHDGTSSLFF. CDR3 bases: TGTGCCAGCAACTACCACGACGGGACTTCTTCCCTTTTCTTC.

The V and J genes are TRBV7-9 and TRBJ1-5, with D tentatively TRBD1 (5 bases). The length of the CDR3 is 15 residues. Trimming removed 1 base at V and 2 bases at J, with 9 bases between. In germline, CDR1 is SEHNR, CDR2 FQNEAQ (reference sequence). The CDR3 sequence is CASSLGSGGNQPQHF. The DNA for the CDR3 is TGTGCCAGCAGCTTAGGATCGGGGGGCAATCAGCCCCAGCATTTT.

The chain has TRBV10-3 and TRBJ1-5; D gene uncertain. The V gene lost 2 bases and the J gene lost 4 bases, with 3 bases spanning the gap. The CDR3 sequence is 12 residues long. The V gene's germline CDR1 is ENHRY and CDR2 SYGVKD. CDR3 nucleotides: TGTGCCATCAGTGAGCGAAATCAGCCCCAGCATTTT. Translating it yields CAISERNQPQHF.

The rearrangement joins TRBV9 to TRBJ1-1; 9 positions match TRBD1. From germline, CDR1 is SGDLS and CDR2 YYNGEE. V was pared by 7 bases and J by 0 bases, with 7 bases of the junction left unmatched. The CDR3 sequence is 15 residues long. CDR3 amino acids: CASRVGTGMNTEAFF. The CDR3 DNA follows: TGTGCCAGCCGTGTCGGGACAGGGATGAACACTGAAGCTTTCTTT.

The rearrangement joins TRBV7-2 to TRBJ1-1, with D tentatively TRBD1 (6 bases). Germline V lookup: CDR1 SGHTA, CDR2 FQGNSA. This CDR3 comprises 13 residues. V lost 4 bases to trimming and J lost 5 bases, with 11 bases between them. This CDR3 is CASSSTGLTEAFF. CDR3 in DNA: TGTGCCAGCAGCTCCACAGGGTTGACTGAAGCTTTCTTT.

Notes on this clone: The junction departs from the called germline gene at one end, perhaps through a read error. The rearrangement links TRBV20-1 to TRBJ2-1; TRBD1 might be the D (5 bases). The CDR3 covers 11 residues. CDR1 DFQATT and CDR2 SNEGSKA come from the germline V gene (reference sequence). The CDR3 sequence: CSAREPPFRVF. For the CDR3, the DNA is TGCAGTGCTAGAGAACCCCCGTTCAGGGTCTTC.

This sequence joins TRBV11-3 and TRBJ2-7; TRBD2 matches 9 bases. This CDR3 has 13 amino acids. J lost 6 bases, V lost 5 bases, and 5 bases had no gene match. In germline, CDR1 is SGHNT, CDR2 YENEEA. The CDR3 spells CASSAGTSTEQYF. The CDR3 DNA follows: TGTGCCAGCAGCGCCGGGACTAGCACCGAGCAGTACTTC.

This rearrangement joins TRBV2 to TRBJ2-7; TRBD2 is a possible D gene (6 bases). Trimming removed 1 base at V and 2 bases at J, with 9 bases between. This CDR3 is 14 amino acids long. Germline-derived CDR1 and CDR2 are SNHLY and FYNNEI. This CDR3 is CASSEEAGPYEQYF. DNA for the CDR3: TGTGCCAGCAGTGAAGAGGCGGGGCCCTACGAGCAGTACTTC.

The chain links TRBV7-6 to TRBJ2-1; no definite D call. Trimming pared 5 bases from V and 6 bases from J, leaving 23 bases between. This CDR3 is built from 17 residues. The V gene's germline CDR1 is SGHVS and CDR2 FNYEAQ. As DNA, the CDR3 is TGTGCCAGCAGCGCCCTTGGCCCGGGCCCCCTGGGCAATGAGCAGTTCTTC. Protein product: CASSALGPGPLGNEQFF.

Only one count was recorded for this clone. The chain uses TRBV5-1 and TRBJ2-2; D is unresolved. The CDR3 sequence is 13 residues long. The germline V gene encodes CDR1 SGHRS and CDR2 YFSETQ. V was cut by 0 bases and J by 6 bases, with 6 bases left in between. CDR3 amino acids: CASSLAAAGELFF. CDR3 DNA sequence: TGCGCCAGCAGCTTGGCGGCGGCCGGGGAGCTGTTTTTT.